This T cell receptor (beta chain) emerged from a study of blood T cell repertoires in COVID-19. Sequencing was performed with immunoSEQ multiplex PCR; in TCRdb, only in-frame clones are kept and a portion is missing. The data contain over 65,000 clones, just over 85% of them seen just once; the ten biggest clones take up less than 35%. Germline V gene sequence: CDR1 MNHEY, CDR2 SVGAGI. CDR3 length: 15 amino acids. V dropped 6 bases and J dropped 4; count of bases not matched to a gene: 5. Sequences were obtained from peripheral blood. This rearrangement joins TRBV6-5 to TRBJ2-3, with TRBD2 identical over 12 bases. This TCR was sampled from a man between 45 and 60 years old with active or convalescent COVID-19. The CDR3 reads CASRETSGSSDTQYF. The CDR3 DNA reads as TGTGCCAGCAGGGAGACTAGCGGGAGTTCAGATACGCAGTATTTT.